Below are 2 T cell receptor beta chains sequenced from a single sample in a study of blood T cell repertoires in COVID-19. Libraries were prepared by immunoSEQ multiplex PCR; TCRdb keeps only in-frame clonotypes and omits some of them. The table shows about 150,000 clones, with around 83% occurring only once. The sample comprised peripheral blood. The receptors derive from a woman aged 45-60 years with acute or convalescent COVID-19.

The V call is TRBV3-1 (or the pseudogene TRBV3-2), the J call TRBJ1-4; D is unclear. The CDR3 spans 13 residues. The germline CDR1 and CDR2 sequences are LGHDT and YNNKEL (reference sequence). The germline V and J ends were trimmed by 3 bases and 3 bases, with 5 bases remaining between them. CDR3 sequence: CASSQRANEKLFF. The CDR3 nucleotides are TGTGCCAGCAGCCAGCGGGCTAATGAAAAACTGTTTTTT.

There are a few counts of this clone. This chain connects TRBV7-2 to TRBJ2-3; D is possibly TRBD2 (5 bases). Germline CDR1 SGHTA, CDR2 FQGNSA. The CDR3 totals 15 residues. V lost 1 base and J 2 bases, leaving 10 bases between the germline ends. The CDR3 sequence: CASSLVVANTDTQYF. The CDR3 DNA follows: TGTGCCAGCAGCTTAGTCGTAGCGAACACAGATACGCAGTATTTT.